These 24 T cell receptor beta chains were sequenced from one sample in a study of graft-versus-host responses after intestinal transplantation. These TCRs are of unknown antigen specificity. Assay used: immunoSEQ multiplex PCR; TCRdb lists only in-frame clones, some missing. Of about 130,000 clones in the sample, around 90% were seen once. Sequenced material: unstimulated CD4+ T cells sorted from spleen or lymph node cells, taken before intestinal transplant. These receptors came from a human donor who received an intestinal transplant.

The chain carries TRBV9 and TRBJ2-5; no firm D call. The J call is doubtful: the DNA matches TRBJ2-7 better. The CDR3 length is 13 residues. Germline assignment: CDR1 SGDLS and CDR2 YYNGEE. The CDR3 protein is CASLVVGPYEQYF. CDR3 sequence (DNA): TGTGCCAGCCTTGTAGTGGGCCCCTACGAGCAGTACTTC.

The CDR3 sequence is CASSLDPSTEAFF. The CDR3 DNA is TGTGCCAGCAGCTTGGACCCCTCCACTGAAGCTTTCTTT. This rearrangement joins TRBV7-2 to TRBJ1-1; D remains ambiguous. Per the germline V gene, CDR1 is SGHTA and CDR2 is FQGNSA. Trimming cost V 3 bases and J 4 bases, with 9 bases left between them. The CDR3 has 13 amino acids.

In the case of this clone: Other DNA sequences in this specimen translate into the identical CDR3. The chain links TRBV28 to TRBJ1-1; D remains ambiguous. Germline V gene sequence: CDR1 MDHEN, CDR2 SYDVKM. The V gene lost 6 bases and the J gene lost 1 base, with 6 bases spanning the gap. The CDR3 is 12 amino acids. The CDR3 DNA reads TGTGCCAGCAGAGAGGCGAACACTGAAGCTTTCTTT. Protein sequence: CASREANTEAFF.

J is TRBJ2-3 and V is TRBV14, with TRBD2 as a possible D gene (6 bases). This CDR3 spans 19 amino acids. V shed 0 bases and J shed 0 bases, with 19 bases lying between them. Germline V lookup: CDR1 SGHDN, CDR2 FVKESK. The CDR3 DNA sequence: TGTGCCAGCAGCCAAGAAAATGGTTGGAGGGGCTTTAGCACAGATACGCAGTATTTT. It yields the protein CASSQENGWRGFSTDTQYF.

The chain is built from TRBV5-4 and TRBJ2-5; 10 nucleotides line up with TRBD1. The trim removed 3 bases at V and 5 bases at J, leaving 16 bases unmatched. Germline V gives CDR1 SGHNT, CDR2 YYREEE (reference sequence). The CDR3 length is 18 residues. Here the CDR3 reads CASSYPGTGVSVGETQYF. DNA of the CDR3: TGTGCCAGCAGCTACCCCGGGACAGGGGTATCAGTGGGGGAGACCCAGTACTTC.

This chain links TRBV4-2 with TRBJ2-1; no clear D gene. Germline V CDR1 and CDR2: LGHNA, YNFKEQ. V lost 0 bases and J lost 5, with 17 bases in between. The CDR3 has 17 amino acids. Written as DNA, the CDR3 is TGTGCCAGCAGCCAAGACCCTAAAAGGGCGTCCAACAATGAGCAGTTCTTC. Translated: CASSQDPKRASNNEQFF.

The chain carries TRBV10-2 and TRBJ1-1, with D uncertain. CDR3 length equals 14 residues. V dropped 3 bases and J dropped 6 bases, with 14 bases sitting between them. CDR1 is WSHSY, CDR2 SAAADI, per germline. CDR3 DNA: TGCGCCAGCAGTGATACATCCACGGTGGCTGAAGCTTTCTTT. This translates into CASSDTSTVAEAFF.

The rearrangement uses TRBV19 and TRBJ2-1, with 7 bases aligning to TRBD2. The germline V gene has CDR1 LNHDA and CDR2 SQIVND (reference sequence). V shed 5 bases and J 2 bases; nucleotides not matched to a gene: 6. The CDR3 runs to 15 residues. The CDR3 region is CASSVSGTTYNEQFF. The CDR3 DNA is TGTGCCAGTAGTGTTTCCGGGACTACCTACAATGAGCAGTTCTTC.

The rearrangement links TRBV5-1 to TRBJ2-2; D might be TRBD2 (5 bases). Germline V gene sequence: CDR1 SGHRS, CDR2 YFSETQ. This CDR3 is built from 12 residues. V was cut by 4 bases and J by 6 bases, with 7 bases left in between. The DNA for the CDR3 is TGCGCCAGCAGCCCTAGCCCCGGGGAGCTGTTTTTT. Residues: CASSPSPGELFF. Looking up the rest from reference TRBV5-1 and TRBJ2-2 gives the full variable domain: KAGVTQTPRYLIKTRGQQVTLSCSPISGHRSVSWYQQTPGQGLQFLFEYFSETQRNKGNFPGRFSGRQFSNSRSEMNVSTLELGDSALYLCASSPSPGELFFGEGSRLTVL.

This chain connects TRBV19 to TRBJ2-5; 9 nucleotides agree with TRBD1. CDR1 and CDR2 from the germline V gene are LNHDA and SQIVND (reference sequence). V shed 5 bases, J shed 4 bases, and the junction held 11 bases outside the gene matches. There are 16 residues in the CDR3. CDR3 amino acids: CASSPSGNRGRETQYF. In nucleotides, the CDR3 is TGTGCCAGTAGTCCCAGCGGCAACAGGGGGCGAGAGACCCAGTACTTC.

The CDR3 sequence: CASRIPRNGYTF. CDR3 DNA sequence: TGTGCAAGTCGCATCCCCAGGAATGGCTACACCTTC. The J gene is TRBJ1-2, the V gene TRBV12-2; the table names TRBD1, a call not compared with the DNA. TRBV12-2 is classified as a pseudogene. The CDR3 covers 12 residues.

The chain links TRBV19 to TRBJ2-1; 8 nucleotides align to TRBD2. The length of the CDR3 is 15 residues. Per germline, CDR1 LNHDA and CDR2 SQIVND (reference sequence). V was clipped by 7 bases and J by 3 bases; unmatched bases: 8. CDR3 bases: TGTGCCAGTACAGGACGGACTAGCAGCTACAATGAGCAGTTCTTC. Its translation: CASTGRTSSYNEQFF.

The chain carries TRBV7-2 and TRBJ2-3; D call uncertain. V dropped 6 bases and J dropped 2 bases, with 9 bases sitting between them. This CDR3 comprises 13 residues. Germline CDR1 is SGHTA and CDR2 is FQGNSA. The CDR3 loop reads CASSFSPTDTQYF. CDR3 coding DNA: TGTGCCAGCAGTTTCTCCCCCACAGATACGCAGTATTTT.

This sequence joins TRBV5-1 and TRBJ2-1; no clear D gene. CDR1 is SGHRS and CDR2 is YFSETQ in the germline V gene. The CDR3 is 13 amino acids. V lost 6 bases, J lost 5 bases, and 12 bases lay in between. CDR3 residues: CASNSLFDNEQFF. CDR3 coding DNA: TGCGCCAGCAACTCTCTGTTCGACAATGAGCAGTTCTTC.

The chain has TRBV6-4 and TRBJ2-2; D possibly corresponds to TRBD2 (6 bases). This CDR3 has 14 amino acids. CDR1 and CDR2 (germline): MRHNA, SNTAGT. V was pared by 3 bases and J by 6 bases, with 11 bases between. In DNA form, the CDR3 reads TGTGCCAGCAGTGAGTTGACGGGAGCCGGGGAGCTGTTTTTT. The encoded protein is CASSELTGAGELFF.

The CDR3 DNA sequence: TGTGCCAGCAGTCTCGGACAGGGGGTTTATGGCTACACCTTC. It specifies CASSLGQGVYGYTF. This rearrangement joins TRBV28 to TRBJ1-2; 10 nucleotides match TRBD1. The trim removed 5 bases at V and 5 bases at J, leaving 5 bases unmatched. CDR1 is MDHEN and CDR2 is SYDVKM in the germline V gene. The CDR3 runs to 14 residues.

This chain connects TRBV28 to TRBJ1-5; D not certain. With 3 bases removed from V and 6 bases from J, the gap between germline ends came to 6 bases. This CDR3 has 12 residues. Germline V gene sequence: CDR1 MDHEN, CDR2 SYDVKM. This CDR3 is CASSLIGQPQHF. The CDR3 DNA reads TGTGCCAGCAGTTTGATCGGTCAGCCCCAGCATTTT. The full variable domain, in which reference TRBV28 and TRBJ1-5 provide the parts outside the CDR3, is DVKVTQSSRYLVKRTGEKVFLECVQDMDHENMFWYRQDPGLGLRLIYFSYDVKMKEKGDIPEGYSVSREKKERFSLILESASTNQTSMYLCASSLIGQPQHFGDGTRLSIL.

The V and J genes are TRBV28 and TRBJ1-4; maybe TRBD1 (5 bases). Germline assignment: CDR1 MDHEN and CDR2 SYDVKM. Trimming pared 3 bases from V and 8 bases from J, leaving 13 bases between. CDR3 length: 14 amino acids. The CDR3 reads CASSFRQGREKLFF. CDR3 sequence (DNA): TGTGCCAGCAGTTTTCGGCAGGGACGCGAAAAACTGTTTTTT.

This chain's CDR3 is CASSLVGRPYNSPLHF. In nucleotides, the CDR3 is TGTGCCAGCAGCTTAGTGGGCAGACCATATAATTCACCCCTCCACTTT. V usage is TRBV7-2 and J usage is TRBJ1-6; no clear D gene. The CDR3 extends over 16 amino acids. Germline CDR1 SGHTA, CDR2 FQGNSA. V was trimmed by 1 base and J by 4 bases, leaving 11 bases between them.

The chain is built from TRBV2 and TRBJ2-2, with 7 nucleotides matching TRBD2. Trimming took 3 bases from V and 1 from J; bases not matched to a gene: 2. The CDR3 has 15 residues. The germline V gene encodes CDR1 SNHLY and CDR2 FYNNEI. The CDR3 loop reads CASSDVAGNTGELFF. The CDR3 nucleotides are TGTGCCAGCAGTGACGTAGCGGGGAACACCGGGGAGCTGTTTTTT.

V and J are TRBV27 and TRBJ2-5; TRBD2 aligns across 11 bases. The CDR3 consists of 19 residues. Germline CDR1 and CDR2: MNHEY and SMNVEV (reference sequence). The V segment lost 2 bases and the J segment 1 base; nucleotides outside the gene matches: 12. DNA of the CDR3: TGTGCCAGCAGTTTAAAACTAGCGGGAGCCGTGGGCCCCCAAGAGACCCAGTACTTC. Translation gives CASSLKLAGAVGPQETQYF.

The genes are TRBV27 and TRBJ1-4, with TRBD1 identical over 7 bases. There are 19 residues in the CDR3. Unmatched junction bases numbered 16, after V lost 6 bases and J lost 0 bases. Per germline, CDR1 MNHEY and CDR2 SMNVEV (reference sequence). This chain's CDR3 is CASSSPPWTGEATNEKLFF. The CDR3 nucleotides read TGTGCCAGCAGCTCGCCACCTTGGACAGGCGAAGCAACTAATGAAAAACTGTTTTTT.

CDR3 protein: CASRSPGRETQYF. The CDR3 nucleotides are TGTGCCAGCAGATCCCCAGGGAGGGAGACCCAGTACTTC. V and J are TRBV28 and TRBJ2-5; possibly TRBD2 for D (6 bases). In germline, CDR1 is MDHEN, CDR2 SYDVKM. The CDR3 is made up of 13 amino acids. Trimming cost V 6 bases and J 5 bases, with 13 bases left between them. Full variable domain (remainder filled in from reference TRBV28 and TRBJ2-5): DVKVTQSSRYLVKRTGEKVFLECVQDMDHENMFWYRQDPGLGLRLIYFSYDVKMKEKGDIPEGYSVSREKKERFSLILESASTNQTSMYLCASRSPGRETQYFGPGTRLLVL.

Here the CDR3 reads CASSRMGQGRNNYGYTF. The CDR3 DNA is TGCGCCAGCAGCCGGATGGGACAGGGTCGTAACAACTATGGCTACACCTTC. The V and J genes are TRBV4-1 and TRBJ1-2, with 9 bases lining up with TRBD1. Germline CDR1 and CDR2: MGHRA and YSYEKL. V shed 4 bases, J shed 2 bases, and the junction held 11 bases outside the gene matches. The CDR3 has 17 residues.